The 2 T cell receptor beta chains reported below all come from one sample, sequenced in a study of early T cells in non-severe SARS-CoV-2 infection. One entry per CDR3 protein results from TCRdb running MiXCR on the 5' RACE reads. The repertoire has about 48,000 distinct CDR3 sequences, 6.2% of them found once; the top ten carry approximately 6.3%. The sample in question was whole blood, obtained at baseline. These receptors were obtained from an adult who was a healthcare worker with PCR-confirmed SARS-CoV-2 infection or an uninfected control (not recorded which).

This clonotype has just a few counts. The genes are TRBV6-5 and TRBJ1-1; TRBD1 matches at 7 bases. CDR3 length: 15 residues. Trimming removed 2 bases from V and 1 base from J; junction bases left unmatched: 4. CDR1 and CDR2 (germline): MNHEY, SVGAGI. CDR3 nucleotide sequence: TGTGCCAGCAGTTACCGACAGGGAGGGAACACTGAAGCTTTCTTT. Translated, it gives CASSYRQGGNTEAFF.

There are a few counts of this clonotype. The CDR3 region has the DNA TGTGCCAGCAGCTTAAGCCCGGCAATGAACACTGAAGCTTTCTTT. Amino acid sequence: CASSLSPAMNTEAFF. The chain has TRBV7-2 and TRBJ1-1; no firm D call. The CDR3 runs 15 residues. Trimming stripped 2 bases from V and 0 bases from J, with 10 bases between. The germline V gene has CDR1 SGHTA and CDR2 FQGNSA.